This TCR beta chain was sequenced during a study of T cell responses to AZD1222 COVID-19 vaccine. Study outcomes and limitations: It should be noted that donors were predominantly white British and more often female, and clonal diversity was possibly underestimated. Just 6 or 7 AZD1222 recipients were seropositive at baseline. The breadth and depth of Spike-specific TCRs increased once two AZD1222 doses had been given.

Details on this clone: Its target is not known.

The method was immunoSEQ multiplex PCR; TCRdb's version includes in-frame clones alone and lacks a portion of them. The sample holds around 200,000 clones; roughly 94% are singletons and the top ten take approximately 1.5%. This TCR was recovered from an adult who received the AZD1222 COVID-19 vaccine. The input for sequencing was peripheral blood, taken 28 days after the second AZD1222 dose.

The CDR3 loop reads CASSYTNGGPTGELFF. The CDR3, as DNA: TGTGCCAGCAGTTACACGAACGGAGGACCCACCGGGGAGCTGTTTTTT. The chain uses TRBV6-5 and TRBJ2-2, with D perhaps TRBD2 (5 bases). The V and J ends lost 2 bases and 4 bases respectively, with 14 bases between them. This CDR3 has 16 amino acids. Germline CDR1 MNHEY, CDR2 SVGAGI.